The 9 T cell receptor beta chains below were found in one sample sequenced in a study of blood T cell repertoires in COVID-19. Assay: immunoSEQ multiplex PCR; the TCRdb copy retains only in-frame clones and omits some. The sample consists of 110,000 to 150,000 clones, 80% to 90% of them appearing once. The specimen sequenced was PBMCs or T cells enriched from blood (not recorded which). The receptors were sampled from a man aged 55 to 70 who had recovered from COVID-19.

A note on this clone: The sample contains more than one DNA sequence encoding this CDR3. J is TRBJ2-7 and V is TRBV30; TRBD2 is a possible D gene (5 bases). CDR1 and CDR2 (germline): GTSNPN, SVGIG (reference sequence). This CDR3 is 12 amino acids long. The ends were cut back, 1 base at V and 3 bases at J, with 7 bases in the middle. In nucleotides, the CDR3 is TGTGCCTGGAGTGGCGGAGGCTACGAGCAGTACTTC. As protein: CAWSGGGYEQYF.

The chain recombines TRBV15 with TRBJ2-7; D call uncertain. CDR1 LNHNV and CDR2 YYDKDF come from the germline V gene (reference sequence). Trimming stripped 4 bases from V and 1 base from J, with 11 bases between. CDR3 size: 14 residues. CDR3 sequence reads: CATSTNQRSYEQYF. CDR3 nucleotide sequence: TGTGCCACCAGCACGAACCAGCGATCCTACGAGCAGTACTTC.

The chain employs TRBV29-1 and TRBJ1-4; 9 bases match TRBD1. Per the germline V gene, CDR1 is SQVTM and CDR2 is ANQGSEA. V lost 7 bases and J lost 2; bases outside the gene matches: 5. This CDR3 spans 14 amino acids. CDR3 nucleotides: TGCAGCGCAGGACAGGGGAACACTAATGAAAAACTGTTTTTT. Translating it yields CSAGQGNTNEKLFF.

This clone appeared once. This chain uses TRBV6-5 with TRBJ1-2; the D gene is possibly TRBD1 (6 bases). The CDR3 loop spans 15 amino acids. Germline V CDR1 and CDR2: MNHEY, SVGAGI. Trimming pared 2 bases from V and 8 bases from J, leaving 18 bases between. CDR3 region: CASSYVTGLDWGYTF. The CDR3 region has the DNA TGTGCCAGCAGTTACGTAACAGGGTTAGACTGGGGCTACACCTTC.

This chain joins TRBV28 and TRBJ1-2, with a possible D match to TRBD1 (6 bases). V was trimmed by 7 bases and J by 5 bases, leaving 17 bases between them. The CDR3 runs 14 residues. CDR1 and CDR2 from the germline V gene are MDHEN and SYDVKM. CDR3 DNA: TGTGCCAGCACGCCCCCAAGGACAGAGTATGGCTACACCTTC. It is translated as CASTPPRTEYGYTF.

The chain recombines TRBV5-4 with TRBJ2-3; 10 bases match TRBD2. Germline-derived CDR1 and CDR2 are SGHNT and YYREEE (reference sequence). V was clipped by 1 base and J by 0 bases; unmatched bases: 5. CDR3 length: 17 amino acids. Here the CDR3 reads CASSLRLAGASTDTQYF. The DNA of the CDR3 is TGTGCCAGCAGCTTGAGGCTAGCGGGAGCCAGCACAGATACGCAGTATTTT.

The V and J genes are TRBV9 and TRBJ1-3; TRBD1 agrees at 9 bases. From germline, CDR1 is SGDLS and CDR2 YYNGEE. With 4 bases clipped from V and 3 bases from J, the junction kept 8 bases outside the gene matches. The CDR3 has 16 residues. This chain's CDR3 is CASSLRTGAYGNTIYF. CDR3 DNA: TGTGCCAGCAGCCTTCGGACAGGGGCCTATGGAAACACCATATATTTT.

The chain has TRBV20-1 and TRBJ1-1, with D possibly being TRBD1 (6 bases). V lost 5 bases and J lost 11, with 12 bases in between. This CDR3 has 10 residues. The germline V gene encodes CDR1 DFQATT and CDR2 SNEGSKA (reference sequence). The CDR3 is CSARQVGAFF. The CDR3 bases are TGCAGTGCTCGACAGGTGGGGGCTTTCTTT.

This clone has only a few counts. V gene TRBV19 combines with J gene TRBJ1-1, with 8 bases aligning to TRBD1. The V segment lost 9 bases and the J segment 5 bases; nucleotides outside the gene matches: 11. The CDR3 consists of 14 residues. Germline-derived CDR1 and CDR2 are LNHDA and SQIVND (reference sequence). The CDR3 bases are TGTGCCAGCGGGGACAGGTTAACGGAGACTGAAGCTTTCTTT. It codes for CASGDRLTETEAFF.